The source of this T cell receptor (beta chain) is a study of shared clonotypes between healthy human individuals. General study points: Clonotype sharing among the donors was expected to vary with sequencing depth.

As regards this clone: No antigen is known for it.

Generated by immunoSEQ multiplex PCR, the TCRdb table keeps only in-frame clones and is missing some. The sample includes 1,400,000 or so clones, approximately 98.5% of them seen just once. Germline assignment: CDR1 MNHEY and CDR2 SVGAGI. Deletions cut 8 bases from V and 1 base from J, with 11 bases between. The CDR3 runs to 13 residues. This chain links TRBV6-5 with TRBJ1-1; D uncertain. The receptor was derived from a man aged 25 to 40 in good health. Sequenced material: naive CD4+ T cells sorted from blood. Stated subset: CD45RA+ positively selected. The CDR3 here is CASGRSTNTEAFF. CDR3 DNA: TGTGCCAGCGGGCGGAGCACGAACACTGAAGCTTTCTTT.